The 18 T cell receptor beta chains below were found in one sample sequenced in a study of blood T cell repertoires in COVID-19. Profiling relied on immunoSEQ multiplex PCR, and the TCRdb table lists in-frame clones only, not all of them. The table shows around 37,000 clones, with under 90% occurring only once. Sequenced: peripheral blood. These receptors originate from a man aged 60 to 75 with COVID-19, enrolled during active disease.

The rearrangement joins TRBV7-2 to TRBJ1-5; 7 bases are shared with TRBD1. The V gene's germline CDR1 is SGHTA and CDR2 FQGNSA. J gave up 11 bases and V 1 base, and 8 bases lay outside the gene matches. The CDR3 has 14 amino acids. The CDR3 reads CASSLGDSRQAQHF. For the CDR3, the DNA is TGTGCCAGCAGCTTAGGGGACAGCCGTCAAGCCCAGCATTTT.

The chain couples TRBV7-8 to TRBJ1-2; no reliable D call. V was cut by 1 base and J by 3 bases, with 6 bases left in between. This CDR3 spans 13 amino acids. Germline assignment: CDR1 SGHVS and CDR2 FQNEAQ. This chain's CDR3 is CASSLDSDYGYTF. Here the CDR3 DNA reads TGTGCCAGCAGCTTAGATAGCGACTATGGCTACACCTTC.

V is TRBV12-5 and J is TRBJ1-5, with 8 bases that match TRBD1. Germline values: CDR1 LGHNT, CDR2 FRNRAP. V lost 7 bases to trimming and J lost 8 bases; unmatched junction nucleotides: 13. The CDR3 sequence is 15 residues long. The CDR3 spells CASVRTGPSREPQHF. CDR3 sequence (DNA): TGTGCTAGTGTTCGGACAGGGCCATCCCGGGAGCCCCAGCATTTT.

The chain combines TRBV18 with TRBJ1-3, with TRBD1 as a possible D gene (6 bases). This CDR3 has 15 amino acids. Trimming left V 2 bases short and J 0 bases short, with 8 bases between. From germline, CDR1 is KGHSH and CDR2 LQKENI. This CDR3 is CASSPRQDSGNTIYF. The CDR3 DNA follows: TGTGCCAGCTCACCAAGACAGGACTCTGGAAACACCATATATTTT.

The chain links TRBV7-9 to TRBJ2-1, with 8 nucleotides matching TRBD1. The CDR3 is made up of 15 amino acids. The germline V gene encodes CDR1 SEHNR and CDR2 FQNEAQ (reference sequence). V shed 5 bases, J shed 4 bases, and the junction held 7 bases outside the gene matches. The CDR3 nucleotides read TGTGCCAGCAGCGAGGACAGGGCTGCTTACAATGAGCAGTTCTTC. Amino acids: CASSEDRAAYNEQFF. The entire variable domain, with the rest obtained from reference TRBV7-9 and TRBJ2-1, is as follows: DTGVSQNPRHKITKRGQNVTFRCDPISEHNRLYWYRQTLGQGPEFLTYFQNEAQLEKSRLLSDRFSAERPKGSFSTLEIQRTEQGDSAMYLCASSEDRAAYNEQFFGPGTRLTVL.

This chain connects TRBV5-4 to TRBJ1-1, with TRBD1 matching over 7 bases. The CDR3 extends over 16 amino acids. Germline lookup yields CDR1 SGHNT and CDR2 YYREEE (reference sequence). The J segment lost 0 bases and the V segment lost 4 bases, leaving 9 bases of the junction unmatched. CDR3: CASSKETGTMNTEAFF. The DNA of the CDR3 is TGTGCCAGCAGCAAGGAGACAGGGACCATGAACACTGAAGCTTTCTTT.

The table lists this clone with a count of one. J is TRBJ1-2 and V is TRBV9; TRBD1 aligns across 8 bases. Trimming cost V 2 bases and J 8 bases; bases outside gene matches: 5. There are 13 residues in the CDR3. The germline gives CDR1 SGDLS, CDR2 YYNGEE. In DNA form, the CDR3 reads TGTGCCAGCAGCGTCGGTCCAGGGGGCGGCTACACCTTC. Translated: CASSVGPGGGYTF.

The chain is built from TRBV5-4 and TRBJ1-1; 7 positions agree with TRBD1. The CDR3 length is 16 residues. Trimming at V came to 4 bases and at J to 5 bases, leaving 14 bases not matched to a gene. Per germline, CDR1 SGHNT and CDR2 YYREEE (reference sequence). This CDR3 is CASSVQTGSGETEAFF. Here the CDR3 DNA reads TGTGCCAGCAGCGTCCAGACAGGGTCAGGGGAAACTGAAGCTTTCTTT.

The chain combines TRBV19 with TRBJ2-7; 10 positions agree with TRBD2. The germline V gene has CDR1 LNHDA and CDR2 SQIVND (reference sequence). J lost 1 base, V lost 6 bases, and 6 bases had no gene match. The CDR3 runs 15 residues. The CDR3 nucleotides read TGTGCCAGTAGCGCAGGGACTAGCGCATCCTACGAGCAGTACTTC. This translates into CASSAGTSASYEQYF.

The rearrangement joins TRBV7-9 to TRBJ1-5; D ambiguous. The germline V gene has CDR1 SEHNR and CDR2 FQNEAQ (reference sequence). The CDR3 length is 13 residues. Trimming pared 4 bases from V and 4 bases from J, leaving 8 bases between. The CDR3 region is CASSSTGNQPQHF. For the CDR3, the DNA is TGTGCCAGCAGCTCGACGGGGAATCAGCCCCAGCATTTT.

This clone was found a few times. This chain joins TRBV27 and TRBJ1-5; D is possibly TRBD1 (6 bases). V was pared by 5 bases and J by 3 bases, with 11 bases between. Per germline, CDR1 MNHEY and CDR2 SMNVEV (reference sequence). This CDR3 spans 14 amino acids. DNA of the CDR3: TGTGCCAGCAGTCCAGACAGGTTCAATCAGCCCCAGCATTTT. Protein sequence: CASSPDRFNQPQHF.

The chain links TRBV14 to TRBJ2-6, with TRBD1 identical over 7 bases. Germline trimming cut 4 bases from V and 0 bases from J; bases unmatched to any gene: 9. Germline CDR1 and CDR2: SGHDN and FVKESK. The CDR3 totals 18 residues. The CDR3 reads CASSRLQGPFSGANVLTF. The CDR3 DNA reads TGTGCCAGCAGCCGCCTACAGGGGCCCTTCTCTGGGGCCAACGTCCTGACTTTC.

V gene TRBV5-1 combines with J gene TRBJ2-7; D is unclear. Germline assignment: CDR1 SGHRS and CDR2 YFSETQ. The CDR3 has 12 amino acids. Trimming removed 7 bases at V and 0 bases at J, with 8 bases between. The CDR3 is CASSSPSYEQYF. CDR3 in DNA: TGCGCCAGCTCTAGTCCCTCCTACGAGCAGTACTTC.

The V gene is TRBV11-2, the J gene TRBJ2-7; D call uncertain. With 1 base removed from V and 0 bases from J, the gap between germline ends came to 13 bases. The CDR3 totals 16 residues. CDR1 SGHAT and CDR2 FQNNGV come from the germline V gene. The CDR3 sequence: CASSLAPAASSYEQYF. Written as DNA, the CDR3 is TGTGCCAGCAGCTTAGCCCCCGCGGCGAGCTCCTACGAGCAGTACTTC.

This clone was observed a few times. The chain joins TRBV2 to TRBJ2-7, with TRBD1 matching 10 bases. The germline V gene encodes CDR1 SNHLY and CDR2 FYNNEI. After removal of 4 bases from V and 4 bases from J, the junction contained 4 bases not matched to a gene. CDR3 length: 14 residues. Here the CDR3 reads CASSVQDRGYEQYF. DNA of the CDR3: TGTGCCAGCAGTGTACAGGACAGGGGGTACGAGCAGTACTTC.

The chain couples TRBV5-5 to TRBJ1-3; D unresolved. The CDR3 is made up of 16 amino acids. Deletions cut 0 bases from V and 0 bases from J, with 10 bases between. Germline assignment: CDR1 SGHKS and CDR2 YYEKEE (reference sequence). The CDR3 nucleotides are TGTGCCAGCAGCTTGGATCAGGATCACTCTGGAAACACCATATATTTT. Translation: CASSLDQDHSGNTIYF.

The chain joins TRBV4-1 to TRBJ1-2; unclear D gene. Germline V gene lookup returns CDR1 MGHRA and CDR2 YSYEKL. The CDR3 runs 14 residues. Between the trimmed V and J ends, which lost 0 bases and 5 bases, there was a span of 10 bases. CDR3 nucleotides: TGCGCCAGCAGCCAAGATCTAGGAGAGTATGGCTACACCTTC. It translates to CASSQDLGEYGYTF.

This clone turned up a few times. The sample carries other DNA sequences with the same CDR3. The chain links TRBV3-1 (or the pseudogene TRBV3-2) to TRBJ2-5; TRBD2 matches 12 bases. After removal of 1 base from V and 5 bases from J, the junction contained 2 bases not matched to a gene. The CDR3 covers 15 residues. Germline CDR1 reads LGHDT; CDR2 reads YNNKEL (reference sequence). CDR3 region: CASSQASGRGETQYF. The CDR3 nucleotides read TGTGCCAGCAGCCAAGCTAGCGGGAGGGGGGAGACCCAGTACTTC.